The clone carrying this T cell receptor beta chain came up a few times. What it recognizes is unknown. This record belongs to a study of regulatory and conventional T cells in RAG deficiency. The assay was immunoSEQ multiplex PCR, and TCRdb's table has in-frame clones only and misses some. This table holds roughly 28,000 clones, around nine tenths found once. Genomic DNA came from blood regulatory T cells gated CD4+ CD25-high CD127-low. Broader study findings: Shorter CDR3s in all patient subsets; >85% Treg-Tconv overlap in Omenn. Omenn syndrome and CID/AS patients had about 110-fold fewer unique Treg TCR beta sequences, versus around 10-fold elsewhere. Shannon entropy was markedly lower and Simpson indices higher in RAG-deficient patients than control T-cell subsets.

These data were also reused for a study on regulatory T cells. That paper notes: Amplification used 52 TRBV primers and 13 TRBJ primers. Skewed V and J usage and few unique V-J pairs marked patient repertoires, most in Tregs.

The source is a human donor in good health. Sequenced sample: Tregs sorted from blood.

CDR3: CASSSRTGEDQPQHF. CDR3 DNA sequence: TGTGCCAGCTCATCCCGGACAGGGGAAGATCAGCCCCAGCATTTT. The genes are TRBV18 and TRBJ1-5; 9 bases are shared with TRBD1. J gave up 5 bases and V 5 bases, and 7 bases lay outside the gene matches. Germline values: CDR1 KGHSH, CDR2 LQKENI. The CDR3 totals 15 residues.